This T cell receptor beta chain derives from a study of identical twins. Ten or more counts support this clonotype. No antigen is known for it. Overall study findings and caveats: For out-of-frame alpha sequences shared by twins, low generation probability was in excess.

TCRdb passed the 5' RACE reads through MiXCR, listing each CDR3 protein once. Among a few hundred thousand distinct CDR3 sequences listed, roughly 8.6% were seen once. The CDR3 has 13 residues. Germline-derived CDR1 and CDR2 are SGHRS and YFSETQ. Trimming took off 5 bases at V and 0 bases at J, with 7 bases between the two ends. These data also formed part of another study, on yellow fever vaccine responses in identical twins.

The sample comprised memory (CD45RO+) T cells sorted from blood. This sequence joins TRBV5-1 and TRBJ2-3; D call uncertain. The receptor was derived from a woman aged 18-29 years in good health. Here the CDR3 reads CASRGTSTDTQYF. Here the CDR3 DNA reads TGCGCCAGCAGGGGCACTAGCACAGATACGCAGTATTTT.